This TCR beta chain was retrieved from a study of blood T cell repertoires in COVID-19. Cohort allocation depended upon clinical history that participants reported. Original data processing: Reference gene primers were amplified, and this amplification served to estimate nucleated cell counts. Data came from immunoSEQ multiplex PCR; TCRdb stores just in-frame clones and leaves some out. The D gene and trimming were derived from the DNA, and the V and J assignments and clone size from that table. This sample yields about 180,000 clones, of which roughly 84% are seen a single time; about a sixth belongs to the top ten. CDR3 length equals 16 residues. Trimming took off 5 bases at V and 4 bases at J, with 18 bases between the two ends. The germline CDR1 and CDR2 sequences are MDHEN and SYDVKM. In its sample, this clone was seen a few times.

Sequenced sample: PBMCs or T cells enriched from blood (not recorded which). This receptor was identified in a man in his 60s who had recovered from COVID-19. The J gene is TRBJ1-5, the V gene TRBV28; no firm D call. The CDR3 DNA follows: TGTGCCAGCAGTCCCCTGTTATGGGCTAATAATCAGCCCCAGCATTTT. Translating gives CASSPLLWANNQPQHF.